This record covers a single TCR beta chain. Its matching antigen is unknown. In germline, CDR1 is LGHNA, CDR2 YNFKEQ. Trimming stripped 1 base from V and 5 bases from J, with 14 bases between. This CDR3 spans 15 amino acids. The protocol attached unique molecular identifiers to individual cDNA molecules. Via MiXCR, TCRdb re-called the 5' RACE reads, giving one row per CDR3 protein. The sample lists about 58,000 distinct CDR3 sequences, about 12% seen once, with roughly a tenth in the top ten. These data are taken from a study of early T cells in non-severe SARS-CoV-2 infection. Study overall: Alpha and beta chains were unpaired, from unsorted whole-blood bulk RNA.

Overall study findings and caveats: Private and CD4 specificities were missed by VDJdb matching, skewed to anti-spike CD8.

This TCR came from an adult who was a healthcare worker with PCR-confirmed SARS-CoV-2 infection or an uninfected control (not recorded which). Sequenced sample: whole blood. The chain is built from TRBV4-2 and TRBJ1-2; D possibly corresponds to TRBD1 (5 bases). CDR3 nucleotide sequence: TGTGCCAGCAGCCAAGGGAAACAGGATAGGTATGGCTACACCTTC. It translates to CASSQGKQDRYGYTF.